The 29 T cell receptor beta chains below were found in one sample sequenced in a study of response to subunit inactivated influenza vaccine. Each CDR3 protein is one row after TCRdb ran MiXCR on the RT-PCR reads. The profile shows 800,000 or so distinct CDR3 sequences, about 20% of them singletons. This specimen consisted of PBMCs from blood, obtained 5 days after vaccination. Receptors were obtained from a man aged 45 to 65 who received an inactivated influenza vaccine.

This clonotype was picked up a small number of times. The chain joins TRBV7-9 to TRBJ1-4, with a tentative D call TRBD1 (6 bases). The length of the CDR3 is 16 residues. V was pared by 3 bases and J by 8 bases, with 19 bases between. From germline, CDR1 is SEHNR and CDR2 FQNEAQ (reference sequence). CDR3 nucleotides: TGTGCCAGCAGCTTGGCCACAGGGTTCATTGGAGAAAAACTGTTTTTT. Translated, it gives CASSLATGFIGEKLFF.

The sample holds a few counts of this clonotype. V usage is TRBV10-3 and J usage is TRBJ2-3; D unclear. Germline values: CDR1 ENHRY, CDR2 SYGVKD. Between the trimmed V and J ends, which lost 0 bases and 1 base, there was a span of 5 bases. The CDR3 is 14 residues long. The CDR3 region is CAISESIGTDTQYF. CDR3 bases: TGTGCCATCAGTGAGTCGATAGGCACAGATACGCAGTATTTT.

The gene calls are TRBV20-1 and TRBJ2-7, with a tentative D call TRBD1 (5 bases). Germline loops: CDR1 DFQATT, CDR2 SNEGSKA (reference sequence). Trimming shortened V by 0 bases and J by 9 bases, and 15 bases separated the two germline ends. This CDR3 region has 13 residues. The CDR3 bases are TGCAGTGCTAGAGACCGCTCGCGGACATCGCAGTACTTC. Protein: CSARDRSRTSQYF.

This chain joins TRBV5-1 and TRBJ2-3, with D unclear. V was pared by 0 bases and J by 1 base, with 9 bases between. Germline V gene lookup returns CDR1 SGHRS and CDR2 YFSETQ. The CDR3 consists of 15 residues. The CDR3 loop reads CASSLGSHGTDTQYF. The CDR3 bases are TGCGCCAGCAGCTTGGGGTCACACGGCACAGATACGCAGTATTTT.

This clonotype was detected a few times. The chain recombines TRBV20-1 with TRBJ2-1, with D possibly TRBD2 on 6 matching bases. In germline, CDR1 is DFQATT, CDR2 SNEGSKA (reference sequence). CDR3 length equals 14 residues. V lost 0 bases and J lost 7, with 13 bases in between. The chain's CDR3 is CSARDQAGRNEQFF. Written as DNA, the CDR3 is TGCAGTGCTAGAGATCAGGCGGGGAGGAATGAGCAGTTCTTC.

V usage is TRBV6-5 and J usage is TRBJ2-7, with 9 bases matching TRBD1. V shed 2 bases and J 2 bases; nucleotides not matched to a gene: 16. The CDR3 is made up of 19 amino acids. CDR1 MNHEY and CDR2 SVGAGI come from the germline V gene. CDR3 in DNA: TGTGCCAGCAGTTACGCAGGGACAGGGAACGTTGGTGGAACCTACGAGCAGTACTTC. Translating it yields CASSYAGTGNVGGTYEQYF.

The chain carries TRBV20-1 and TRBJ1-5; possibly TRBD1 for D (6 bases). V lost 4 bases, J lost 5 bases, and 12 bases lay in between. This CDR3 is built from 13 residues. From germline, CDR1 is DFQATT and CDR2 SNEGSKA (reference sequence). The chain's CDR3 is CSAKTGLDQPQHF. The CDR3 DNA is TGCAGTGCTAAAACAGGGCTTGATCAGCCCCAGCATTTT.

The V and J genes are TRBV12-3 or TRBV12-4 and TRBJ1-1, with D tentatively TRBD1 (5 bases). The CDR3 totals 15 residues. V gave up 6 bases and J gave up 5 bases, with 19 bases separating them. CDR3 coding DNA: TGTGCCAGCAGCCAACACGACGGGGGGTGGACTGAAGCTTTCTTT. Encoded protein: CASSQHDGGWTEAFF.

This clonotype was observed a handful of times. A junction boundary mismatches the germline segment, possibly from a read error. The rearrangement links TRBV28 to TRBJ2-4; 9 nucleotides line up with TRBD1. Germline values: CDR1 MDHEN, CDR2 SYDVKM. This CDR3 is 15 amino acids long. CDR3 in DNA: TGTGCCAGCAGTTCACACACACAACCGGGACAGGGTATTGTCTTC. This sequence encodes CASSSHTQPGQGIVF.

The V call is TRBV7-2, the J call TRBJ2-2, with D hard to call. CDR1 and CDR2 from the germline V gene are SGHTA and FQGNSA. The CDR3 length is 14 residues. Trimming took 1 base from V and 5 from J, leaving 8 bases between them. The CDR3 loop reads CASSLVVRTGELFF. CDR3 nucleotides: TGTGCCAGCAGCTTAGTCGTCAGAACCGGGGAGCTGTTTTTT. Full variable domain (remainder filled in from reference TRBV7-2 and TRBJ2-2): GAGVSQSPSNKVTEKGKDVELRCDPISGHTALYWYRQSLGQGLEFLIYFQGNSAPDKSGLPSDRFSAERTGGSVSTLTIQRTQQEDSAVYLCASSLVVRTGELFFGEGSRLTVL.

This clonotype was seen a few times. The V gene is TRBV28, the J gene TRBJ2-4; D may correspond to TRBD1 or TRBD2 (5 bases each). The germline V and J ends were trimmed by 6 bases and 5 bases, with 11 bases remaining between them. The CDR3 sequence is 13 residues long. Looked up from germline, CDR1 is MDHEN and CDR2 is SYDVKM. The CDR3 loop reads CASRTRDQNIQYF. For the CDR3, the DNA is TGTGCCAGCAGAACCCGGGACCAAAACATTCAGTACTTC. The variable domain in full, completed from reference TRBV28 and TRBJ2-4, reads DVKVTQSSRYLVKRTGEKVFLECVQDMDHENMFWYRQDPGLGLRLIYFSYDVKMKEKGDIPEGYSVSREKKERFSLILESASTNQTSMYLCASRTRDQNIQYFGAGTRLSVL.

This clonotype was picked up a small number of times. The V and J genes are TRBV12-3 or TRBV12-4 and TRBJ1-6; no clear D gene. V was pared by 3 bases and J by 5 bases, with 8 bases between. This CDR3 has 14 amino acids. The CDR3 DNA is TGTGCCAGCAGTTTGCTCAGAAATAATTCACCCCTCCACTTT. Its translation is CASSLLRNNSPLHF.

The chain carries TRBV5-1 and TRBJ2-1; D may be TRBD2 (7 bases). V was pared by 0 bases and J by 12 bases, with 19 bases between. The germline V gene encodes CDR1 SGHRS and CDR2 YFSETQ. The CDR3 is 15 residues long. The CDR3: CASSLGGGRRIGQFF. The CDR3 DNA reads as TGCGCCAGCAGCTTGGGCGGGGGCCGGCGAATTGGGCAGTTCTTC.

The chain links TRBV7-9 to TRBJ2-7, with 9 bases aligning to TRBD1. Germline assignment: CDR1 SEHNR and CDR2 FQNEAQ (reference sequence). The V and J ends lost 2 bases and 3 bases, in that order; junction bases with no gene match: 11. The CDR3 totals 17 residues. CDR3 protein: CASSLTNLRDRDYEQYF. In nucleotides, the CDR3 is TGTGCCAGCAGCTTAACCAATCTCCGGGACAGGGACTACGAGCAGTACTTC.

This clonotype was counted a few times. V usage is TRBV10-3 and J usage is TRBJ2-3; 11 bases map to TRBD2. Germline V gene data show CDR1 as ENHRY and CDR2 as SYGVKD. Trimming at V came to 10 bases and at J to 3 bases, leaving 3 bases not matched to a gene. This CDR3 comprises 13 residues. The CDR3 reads CATRLAGTDTQYF. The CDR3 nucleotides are TGTGCCACCAGACTAGCGGGAACAGATACGCAGTATTTT.

CDR3 sequence reads: CSVRDGNNSPLHF. The CDR3 region has the DNA TGCAGCGTAAGGGACGGTAATAATTCACCCCTCCACTTT. The chain carries TRBV29-1 and TRBJ1-6, with D perhaps matching TRBD1 (5 bases). Trimming took 6 bases from V and 5 from J, leaving 11 bases between them. The germline CDR1 and CDR2 sequences are SQVTM and ANQGSEA. The CDR3 covers 13 residues.

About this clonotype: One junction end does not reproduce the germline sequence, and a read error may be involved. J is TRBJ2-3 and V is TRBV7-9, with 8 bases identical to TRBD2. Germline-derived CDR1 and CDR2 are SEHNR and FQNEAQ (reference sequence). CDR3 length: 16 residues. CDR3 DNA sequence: TGTGCCAACAGCTTAGTAGTAGCGGGAAGCACAGATACGCAGTATTTT. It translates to CANSLVVAGSTDTQYF.

The CDR3: CASSLSSQGGPYEQYF. The CDR3, as DNA: TGTGCCAGCAGCTTAAGTAGTCAGGGAGGTCCCTACGAGCAGTACTTC. The chain recombines TRBV7-6 with TRBJ2-7, with D possibly TRBD2 on 6 matching bases. CDR1 and CDR2 from the germline V gene are SGHVS and FNYEAQ. The CDR3 runs 16 residues. Trimming stripped 2 bases from V and 2 bases from J, with 16 bases between. The complete variable domain, with remaining parts taken from reference TRBV7-6 and TRBJ2-7, reads GAGVSQSPRYKVTKRGQDVALRCDPISGHVSLYWYRQALGQGPEFLTYFNYEAQQDKSGLPNDRFSAERPEGSISTLTIQRTEQRDSAMYRCASSLSSQGGPYEQYFGPGTRLTVT.

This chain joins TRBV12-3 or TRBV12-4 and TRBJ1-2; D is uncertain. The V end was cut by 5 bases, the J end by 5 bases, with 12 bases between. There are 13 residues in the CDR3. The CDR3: CASSRNGRYGYTF. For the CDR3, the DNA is TGTGCCAGCAGTCGGAACGGACGGTATGGCTACACCTTC.

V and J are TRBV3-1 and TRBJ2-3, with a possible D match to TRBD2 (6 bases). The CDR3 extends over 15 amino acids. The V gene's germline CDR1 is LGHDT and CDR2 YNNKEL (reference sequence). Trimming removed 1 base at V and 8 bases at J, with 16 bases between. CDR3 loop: CASSQGTQGGATQYF. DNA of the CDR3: TGTGCCAGCAGCCAAGGCACCCAGGGAGGAGCTACGCAGTATTTT.

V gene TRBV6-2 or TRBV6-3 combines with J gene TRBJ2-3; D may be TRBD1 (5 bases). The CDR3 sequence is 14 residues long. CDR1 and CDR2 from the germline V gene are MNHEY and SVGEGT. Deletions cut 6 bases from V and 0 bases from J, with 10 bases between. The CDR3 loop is CASRQEKSTDTQYF. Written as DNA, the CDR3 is TGTGCCAGCAGACAGGAAAAAAGCACAGATACGCAGTATTTT.

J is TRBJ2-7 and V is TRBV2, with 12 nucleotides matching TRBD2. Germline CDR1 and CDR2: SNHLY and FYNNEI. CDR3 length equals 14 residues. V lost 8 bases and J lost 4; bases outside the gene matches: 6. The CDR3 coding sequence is TGTGCCAGCGATATGACTAGCGGGAGATACGAGCAGTACTTC. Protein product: CASDMTSGRYEQYF.

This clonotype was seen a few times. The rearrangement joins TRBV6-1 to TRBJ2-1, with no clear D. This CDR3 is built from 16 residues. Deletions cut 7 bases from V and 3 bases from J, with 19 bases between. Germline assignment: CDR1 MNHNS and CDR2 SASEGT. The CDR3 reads CASTVLNRDLYNEQFF. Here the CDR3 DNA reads TGTGCCAGCACCGTCCTAAACAGAGACCTCTACAATGAGCAGTTCTTC.

The DNA of the CDR3 is TGTGCCAGCAGTTACGCGAGTTGGGGGTGGAATCAGCCCCAGCATTTT. Its protein product is CASSYASWGWNQPQHF. The chain has TRBV6-2 or TRBV6-3 and TRBJ1-5; TRBD1 might be the D (5 bases). There are 16 residues in the CDR3. Germline V lookup: CDR1 MNHEY, CDR2 SVGEGT. V lost 2 bases and J 4 bases, leaving 15 bases between the germline ends.

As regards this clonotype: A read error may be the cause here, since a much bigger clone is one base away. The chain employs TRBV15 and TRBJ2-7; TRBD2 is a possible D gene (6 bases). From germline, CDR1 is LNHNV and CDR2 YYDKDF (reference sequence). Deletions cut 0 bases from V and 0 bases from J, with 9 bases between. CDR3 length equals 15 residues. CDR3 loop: CATSRDLGSSYEQYF. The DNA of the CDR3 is TGTGCCACCAGCAGAGATCTCGGGAGCTCCTACGAGCAGTACTTC. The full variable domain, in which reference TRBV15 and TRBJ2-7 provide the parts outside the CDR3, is DAMVIQNPRYQVTQFGKPVTLSCSQTLNHNVMYWYQQKSSQAPKLLFHYYDKDFNNEADTPDNFQSRRPNTSFCFLDIRSPGLGDTAMYLCATSRDLGSSYEQYFGPGTRLTVT.

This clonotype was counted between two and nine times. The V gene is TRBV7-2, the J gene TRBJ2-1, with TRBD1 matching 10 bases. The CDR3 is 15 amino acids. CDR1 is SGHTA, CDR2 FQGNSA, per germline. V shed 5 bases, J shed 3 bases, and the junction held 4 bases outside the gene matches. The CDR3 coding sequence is TGTGCCAGCAGCACAGGACAGGGGGGCTACAATGAGCAGTTCTTC. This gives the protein CASSTGQGGYNEQFF.

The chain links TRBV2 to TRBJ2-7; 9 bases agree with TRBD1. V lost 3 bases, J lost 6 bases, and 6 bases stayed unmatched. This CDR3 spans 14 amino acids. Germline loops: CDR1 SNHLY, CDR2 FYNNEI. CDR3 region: CASSERTGAREQYF. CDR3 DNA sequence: TGTGCCAGCAGTGAGAGGACAGGGGCGCGCGAGCAGTACTTC.

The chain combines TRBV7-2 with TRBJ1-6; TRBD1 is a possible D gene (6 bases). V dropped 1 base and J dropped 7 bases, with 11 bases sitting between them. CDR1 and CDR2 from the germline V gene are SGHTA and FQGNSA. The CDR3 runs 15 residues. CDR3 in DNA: TGTGCCAGCAGCTTAGTAGGGGGTCCAAATTCACCCCTCCACTTT. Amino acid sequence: CASSLVGGPNSPLHF.

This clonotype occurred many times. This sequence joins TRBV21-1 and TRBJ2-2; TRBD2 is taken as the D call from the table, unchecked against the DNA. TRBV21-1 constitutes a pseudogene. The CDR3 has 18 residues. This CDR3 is CASSKVGTSGSNTGELFF. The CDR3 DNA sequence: TGTGCCAGCAGCAAAGTTGGGACTAGCGGTTCGAACACCGGGGAGCTGTTTTTT.